The 23 T cell receptor beta chains below come from one sample, sequenced in a study of shared clonotypes between healthy human individuals. Generated by immunoSEQ multiplex PCR, the TCRdb table keeps only in-frame clones and is missing some. This table holds roughly 300,000 clones, around 87% found once. The specimen sequenced was memory CD8+ T cells sorted from blood. The subset is: CD45RO+ cells pooled with CCR7-negative TemRA cells. These receptors were collected from a man between 18 and 35 years old in good health.

J is TRBJ2-7 and V is TRBV30; weak D call: TRBD1 (8 bases). The CDR3 extends over 15 amino acids. V lost 0 bases, J lost 2 bases, and 14 bases lay in between. The V gene's germline CDR1 is GTSNPN and CDR2 SVGIG (reference sequence). CDR3 nucleotide sequence: TGTGCCTGGAGTGTAACAGGGGGGGCCCCCTACGAGCAGTACTTC. Its protein is CAWSVTGGAPYEQYF.

J is TRBJ2-3 and V is TRBV30; 11 bases fit TRBD2. The CDR3 loop spans 14 amino acids. The J segment lost 2 bases and the V segment lost 5 bases, leaving 3 bases of the junction unmatched. Germline lookup yields CDR1 GTSNPN and CDR2 SVGIG (reference sequence). DNA of the CDR3: TGTGCCTGGCGACTAGCGGGACACACAGATACGCAGTATTTT. Translation gives CAWRLAGHTDTQYF.

The V and J genes are TRBV29-1 and TRBJ2-7; TRBD1 agrees at 8 bases. The CDR3 extends over 13 amino acids. With V trimmed by 4 bases and J by 7 bases, 9 bases remained unmatched. Germline V CDR1 and CDR2: SQVTM, ANQGSEA. The CDR3 protein is CSVGDRGHREQYF. The CDR3 DNA follows: TGCAGCGTTGGTGACAGGGGCCATCGGGAGCAGTACTTC.

This clone was seen a handful of times. The J gene is TRBJ2-1, the V gene TRBV6-5, with TRBD2 identical over 13 bases. CDR3 length: 15 amino acids. Germline V gene lookup returns CDR1 MNHEY and CDR2 SVGAGI. V dropped 6 bases and J dropped 5; count of bases not matched to a gene: 4. CDR3 bases: TGTGCCAGCAGGTCCGGACTAGCGGGAGACAATGAGCAGTTCTTC. This codes for CASRSGLAGDNEQFF.

The genes are TRBV6-1 and TRBJ2-5, with 10 bases identical to TRBD1. J gave up 6 bases and V 2 bases, and 6 bases lay outside the gene matches. This CDR3 is built from 15 residues. CDR1 is MNHNS, CDR2 SASEGT, per germline. CDR3 sequence (DNA): TGTGCCAGCAGTGAATCGGACAGGGGGGTGAAGACCCAGTACTTC. It encodes CASSESDRGVKTQYF.

V is TRBV7-8 and J is TRBJ2-7; the match to TRBD2 covers 7 bases. The CDR3 spans 14 residues. The J segment lost 2 bases and the V segment lost 0 bases, leaving 1 base of the junction unmatched. Germline CDR1 SGHVS, CDR2 FQNEAQ. CDR3 region: CASSLATSTYEQYF. The CDR3 DNA follows: TGTGCCAGCAGCTTAGCGACTAGCACCTACGAGCAGTACTTC.

The chain's CDR3 is CASSSTGFHTEAFF. The CDR3 DNA reads TGCGCCAGCAGTTCGACAGGGTTTCACACTGAAGCTTTCTTT. The J gene is TRBJ1-1, the V gene TRBV5-1; TRBD1 agrees at 7 bases. The CDR3 spans 14 residues. Germline V gene data show CDR1 as SGHRS and CDR2 as YFSETQ. V was clipped by 5 bases and J by 3 bases; unmatched bases: 7.

The chain employs TRBV19 and TRBJ1-1; perhaps TRBD1 as D (5 bases). V shed 10 bases and J shed 5 bases, with 17 bases lying between them. The CDR3 loop spans 13 amino acids. From germline, CDR1 is LNHDA and CDR2 SQIVND (reference sequence). The CDR3 nucleotides are TGTGCCACCAAGCCGGGGCAAAAGACTGAAGCTTTCTTT. This translates into CATKPGQKTEAFF.

The chain joins TRBV19 to TRBJ1-4; a possible D gene is TRBD1 (5 bases). The CDR3 runs to 15 residues. Trimming took off 1 base at V and 5 bases at J, with 11 bases between the two ends. CDR1 is LNHDA and CDR2 is SQIVND in the germline V gene (reference sequence). CDR3 region: CASSIGGRENEKLFF. CDR3 nucleotides: TGTGCCAGTAGTATAGGGGGACGGGAAAATGAAAAACTGTTTTTT. The full variable domain, in which reference TRBV19 and TRBJ1-4 provide the parts outside the CDR3, is DGGITQSPKYLFRKEGQNVTLSCEQNLNHDAMYWYRQDPGQGLRLIYYSQIVNDFQKGDIAEGYSVSREKKESFPLTVTSAQKNPTAFYLCASSIGGRENEKLFFGSGTQLSVL.

V is TRBV29-1 and J is TRBJ1-5, with 9 positions matching TRBD1. The CDR3 has 18 amino acids. V trimming: 8 bases; J trimming: 0 bases; junction bases outside the gene matches: 17. Germline-derived CDR1 and CDR2 are SQVTM and ANQGSEA. The CDR3 DNA sequence: TGCAGCACCGAGGCAGGGACAGGGAAGGACCTTAGCAATCAGCCCCAGCATTTT. It is translated as CSTEAGTGKDLSNQPQHF.

V usage is TRBV5-6 and J usage is TRBJ2-7, with D tentatively TRBD1 (5 bases). CDR3 length: 17 residues. V lost 0 bases, J lost 0 bases, and 16 bases lay in between. CDR1 and CDR2 from the germline V gene are SGHDT and YYEEEE. The CDR3 loop reads CASSLDVAGSYSYEQYF. CDR3 DNA sequence: TGTGCCAGCAGCTTGGATGTGGCAGGGTCCTACTCCTACGAGCAGTACTTC. The full variable domain, its missing parts supplied by reference TRBV5-6 and TRBJ2-7, is DAGVTQSPTHLIKTRGQQVTLRCSPKSGHDTVSWYQQALGQGPQFIFQYYEEEERQRGNFPDRFSGHQFPNYSSELNVNALLLGDSALYLCASSLDVAGSYSYEQYFGPGTRLTVT.

V gene TRBV7-8 combines with J gene TRBJ2-2, with TRBD2 as a possible D gene (5 bases). Trimming left V 5 bases short and J 7 bases short, with 20 bases between. The CDR3 spans 16 residues. The germline gives CDR1 SGHVS, CDR2 FQNEAQ. The CDR3 DNA reads TGTGCCAGCAGCCCGAGACTAAACGGGGTTGACGGGGAGCTGTTTTTT. It encodes CASSPRLNGVDGELFF.

This clone was seen only a few times. This rearrangement joins TRBV7-6 to TRBJ2-7, with TRBD2 matching over 10 bases. Germline loops: CDR1 SGHVS, CDR2 FNYEAQ. The CDR3 runs 16 residues. V trimming: 5 bases; J trimming: 0 bases; junction bases outside the gene matches: 7. The CDR3 sequence is CASSVGTSVSSYEQYF. CDR3 bases: TGTGCCAGCAGCGTTGGGACTAGCGTATCCTCCTACGAGCAGTACTTC.

The rearrangement joins TRBV18 to TRBJ2-7; 7 nucleotides line up with TRBD2. Germline values: CDR1 KGHSH, CDR2 LQKENI. Trimming removed 3 bases from V and 3 bases from J; junction bases left unmatched: 5. This CDR3 contains 14 residues. The chain's CDR3 is CASSPRGGRYEQYF. CDR3 bases: TGTGCCAGCTCACCTCGCGGGGGTCGCTACGAGCAGTACTTC.

The chain is built from TRBV4-3 and TRBJ2-3; D is ambiguous. Germline loops: CDR1 LGHNA, CDR2 YSLEER. The V end was cut by 2 bases, the J end by 1 base, with 10 bases between. CDR3 length: 15 amino acids. CDR3 coding DNA: TGCGCCAGCAGCCAATTCCGCGCACGCACAGATACGCAGTATTTT. It translates to CASSQFRARTDTQYF.

This clone was found a few times. The chain couples TRBV4-3 to TRBJ2-1; 11 nucleotides align to TRBD1. The CDR3 has 15 amino acids. Germline loops: CDR1 LGHNA, CDR2 YSLEER. The V and J ends lost 4 bases and 5 bases, in that order; junction bases with no gene match: 4. The CDR3 sequence: CASSLRDRGDNEQFF. CDR3 nucleotides: TGCGCCAGCAGCCTCCGGGACAGGGGGGACAATGAGCAGTTCTTC.

This clone came up many times. This rearrangement joins TRBV4-3 to TRBJ2-1; no clear D. V lost 4 bases and J 4 bases, leaving 14 bases between the germline ends. Germline lookup yields CDR1 LGHNA and CDR2 YSLEER. This CDR3 region has 15 residues. The CDR3 bases are TGCGCCAGCAGCCCTCAGGCAGAAGGGTACAATGAGCAGTTCTTC. Its translation: CASSPQAEGYNEQFF.

This chain links TRBV9 with TRBJ2-3; 12 bases fit TRBD2. This CDR3 spans 16 amino acids. Germline trimming cut 0 bases from V and 4 bases from J; bases unmatched to any gene: 3. The germline V gene has CDR1 SGDLS and CDR2 YYNGEE. In DNA form, the CDR3 reads TGTGCCAGCAGCGTAGAGGGACTAGCGGGTTCAGATACGCAGTATTTT. It encodes CASSVEGLAGSDTQYF.

Only one count was recorded for this clone. The J gene is TRBJ2-4, the V gene TRBV2; 11 bases align to TRBD2. The length of the CDR3 is 14 residues. J lost 8 bases, V lost 4 bases, and 4 bases had no gene match. The germline V gene encodes CDR1 SNHLY and CDR2 FYNNEI. CDR3 amino acids: CASSGLAGKDIQYF. CDR3 sequence (DNA): TGTGCCAGCAGTGGACTAGCGGGGAAGGACATTCAGTACTTC.

This clone has a count of ten or more. The gene calls are TRBV7-9 and TRBJ2-7; no definite D call. Trimming cost V 3 bases and J 6 bases, with 21 bases left between them. The CDR3 covers 16 residues. Per the germline V gene, CDR1 is SEHNR and CDR2 is FQNEAQ (reference sequence). CDR3 nucleotide sequence: TGTGCCAGCAGCTTTCCAGTCCTCGCGTCCTTTCTCGAGCAGTACTTC. Translating it yields CASSFPVLASFLEQYF.

This clone has just one count. The chain links TRBV4-2 to TRBJ2-3; D is possibly TRBD2 (5 bases). V lost 1 base and J 0 bases, leaving 5 bases between the germline ends. Germline CDR1 LGHNA, CDR2 YNFKEQ. CDR3 length equals 14 residues. CDR3 nucleotide sequence: TGTGCCAGCAGCCAAGGCGGGAGCACAGATACGCAGTATTTT. This codes for CASSQGGSTDTQYF.

The chain employs TRBV18 and TRBJ1-1; D remains unclear. CDR1 and CDR2 from the germline V gene are KGHSH and LQKENI. The V end lost 6 bases, the J end lost 0 bases, and 14 bases lay between the germline ends. The CDR3 is made up of 15 amino acids. The CDR3 region is CASSRGPGMNTEAFF. CDR3 nucleotide sequence: TGTGCCAGCTCCCGAGGGCCCGGCATGAACACTGAAGCTTTCTTT.

This CDR3 is CASTPTGVSYNEQFF. CDR3 sequence (DNA): TGTGCCAGCACCCCAACGGGGGTCTCCTACAATGAGCAGTTCTTC. The rearrangement uses TRBV9 and TRBJ2-1, with D possibly being TRBD2 (6 bases). The CDR3 contains 15 residues. Trimming removed 6 bases from V and 0 bases from J, with 13 bases in between. The germline V gene encodes CDR1 SGDLS and CDR2 YYNGEE.